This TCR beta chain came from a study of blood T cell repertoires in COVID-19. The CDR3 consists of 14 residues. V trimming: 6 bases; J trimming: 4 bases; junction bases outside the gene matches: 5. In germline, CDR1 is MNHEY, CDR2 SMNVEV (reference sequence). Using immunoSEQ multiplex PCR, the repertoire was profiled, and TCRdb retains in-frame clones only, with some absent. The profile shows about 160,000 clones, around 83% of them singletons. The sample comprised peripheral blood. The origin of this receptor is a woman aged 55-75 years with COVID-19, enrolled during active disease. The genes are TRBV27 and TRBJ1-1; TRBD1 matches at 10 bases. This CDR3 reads CASRRQGAGTEAFF. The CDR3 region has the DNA TGTGCCAGCAGGAGACAGGGGGCAGGCACTGAAGCTTTCTTT.